What follows are 31 T cell receptor beta chains derived from one specimen sequenced in a study of blood T cell repertoires in COVID-19. Produced via immunoSEQ multiplex PCR; TCRdb's table is partial and in-frame only. The sample shows 150,000 to 200,000 clones, around four fifths of them seen only once. The sample comprised peripheral blood. The receptors stem from a woman between 40 and 55 years old with acute or convalescent COVID-19.

The chain employs TRBV6-5 and TRBJ1-4, with D perhaps matching TRBD1 (5 bases). In germline, CDR1 is MNHEY, CDR2 SVGAGI. CDR3 length: 14 residues. Between the trimmed V and J ends, which lost 4 bases and 4 bases, there was a span of 10 bases. The CDR3 DNA reads as TGTGCCAGCAGTTTGACAGAGAATAATGAAAAACTGTTTTTT. Encoded protein: CASSLTENNEKLFF.

There are a few counts of this clone. The chain combines TRBV2 with TRBJ1-6; D ambiguous. Germline V gene sequence: CDR1 SNHLY, CDR2 FYNNEI. Trimming removed 7 bases at V and 13 bases at J, with 14 bases between. The CDR3 runs 12 residues. The CDR3 nucleotides are TGTGCCAGCACCACGACAAGGCATCCCCTCCACTTT. It encodes CASTTTRHPLHF.

The rearrangement links TRBV3-1 (or the pseudogene TRBV3-2) to TRBJ2-1; 9 bases agree with TRBD2. Germline CDR1 and CDR2: LGHDT and YNNKEL (reference sequence). The CDR3 extends over 16 amino acids. With V trimmed by 4 bases and J by 9 bases, 13 bases remained unmatched. The CDR3 protein is CASSRRTSGSSGEQFF. The CDR3 DNA reads TGTGCCAGCAGCCGACGAACTAGCGGGTCCTCCGGTGAGCAGTTCTTC.

The chain uses TRBV3-1 (or the pseudogene TRBV3-2) and TRBJ1-6; D call uncertain. Germline V gene lookup returns CDR1 LGHDT and CDR2 YNNKEL (reference sequence). Trimming took 1 base from V and 10 from J, leaving 8 bases between them. The CDR3 is 13 amino acids. For the CDR3, the DNA is TGTGCCAGCAGCCAAGGGACTCTCTCACCCCTCCACTTT. Amino acid sequence: CASSQGTLSPLHF.

The J gene is TRBJ2-2, the V gene TRBV9; D is perhaps TRBD2 (5 bases). Trimming took 0 bases from V and 4 from J, leaving 10 bases between them. Germline CDR1 and CDR2: SGDLS and YYNGEE. This CDR3 has 15 amino acids. The CDR3, as DNA: TGTGCCAGCAGCGTAGCCGGACTCAGCACCGGGGAGCTGTTTTTT. Its protein is CASSVAGLSTGELFF.

This clone appeared a few times. The chain uses TRBV11-2 and TRBJ1-2; D possibly corresponds to TRBD1 (5 bases). This CDR3 has 17 residues. Germline V gene sequence: CDR1 SGHAT, CDR2 FQNNGV. The V end was cut by 8 bases, the J end by 7 bases, with 29 bases between. The CDR3 nucleotides are TGTGCCAGCGGCACCCTCCCTTTCAGGGCCTCACCGGCTGGCTACACCTTC. It codes for CASGTLPFRASPAGYTF.

The chain employs TRBV28 and TRBJ1-5, with D uncertain. Per the germline V gene, CDR1 is MDHEN and CDR2 is SYDVKM. Trimming removed 5 bases at V and 2 bases at J, with 13 bases between. This CDR3 contains 15 residues. CDR3 bases: TGTGCCAGCAGTCTGGTCCGGGGTGGCAATCAGCCCCAGCATTTT. This codes for CASSLVRGGNQPQHF.

This chain joins TRBV7-8 and TRBJ2-1; D possibly corresponds to TRBD2 (5 bases). Trimming stripped 1 base from V and 0 bases from J, with 7 bases between. CDR3 length: 15 residues. CDR1 is SGHVS, CDR2 FQNEAQ, per germline. CDR3 protein: CASSLEGVSYNEQFF. The CDR3 bases are TGTGCCAGCAGCTTAGAGGGAGTCTCCTACAATGAGCAGTTCTTC.

This clone was detected once. This chain uses TRBV5-1 with TRBJ1-1, with D perhaps TRBD1 (5 bases). CDR1 is SGHRS and CDR2 is YFSETQ in the germline V gene. V lost 0 bases and J 8 bases, leaving 5 bases between the germline ends. This CDR3 is 11 amino acids long. The CDR3 region is CASSLGGEAFF. CDR3 DNA sequence: TGCGCCAGCAGCTTGGGGGGCGAAGCTTTCTTT.

The chain has TRBV9 and TRBJ2-3; D perhaps matches TRBD2 (5 bases). CDR1 SGDLS and CDR2 YYNGEE come from the germline V gene. V lost 1 base and J 4 bases, leaving 13 bases between the germline ends. This CDR3 is 15 amino acids long. The CDR3: CASSVFSGVADTQYF. DNA of the CDR3: TGTGCCAGCAGCGTATTTTCCGGGGTTGCAGATACGCAGTATTTT.

The chain has TRBV28 and TRBJ1-5; TRBD1 matches 7 bases. The V gene end was trimmed by 4 bases and the J gene end by 0 bases; junction bases not matched to a gene: 9. Germline CDR1 MDHEN, CDR2 SYDVKM. There are 17 residues in the CDR3. CDR3 in DNA: TGTGCCAGCAGTTCAATCGACAGGGATTATAGCAATCAGCCCCAGCATTTT. Residues: CASSSIDRDYSNQPQHF.

The gene calls are TRBV28 and TRBJ2-5, with TRBD2 as a possible D gene (7 bases). Germline V gene sequence: CDR1 MDHEN, CDR2 SYDVKM. Trimming removed 4 bases at V and 5 bases at J, with 17 bases between. This CDR3 spans 15 amino acids. The CDR3 region has the DNA TGTGCCAGCAGTTCCCCGGGGGGCGCGGAGGAGACCCAGTACTTC. Translated, it gives CASSSPGGAEETQYF.

The genes are TRBV5-1 and TRBJ2-3, with TRBD2 matching over 12 bases. The germline V gene encodes CDR1 SGHRS and CDR2 YFSETQ. CDR3 length equals 14 residues. The V gene end was trimmed by 3 bases and the J gene end by 9 bases; junction bases not matched to a gene: 5. This chain's CDR3 is CASSSGLAGTTQYF. The CDR3 nucleotides are TGCGCCAGCAGCTCTGGACTAGCGGGGACGACGCAGTATTTT.

The CDR3 protein is CATSRASGRDTQYF. CDR3 coding DNA: TGTGCCACCAGCAGAGCTAGCGGGAGAGATACGCAGTATTTT. This rearrangement joins TRBV15 to TRBJ2-3, with 10 positions matching TRBD2. The CDR3 runs to 14 residues. The V segment lost 1 base and the J segment 5 bases; nucleotides outside the gene matches: 0. Germline CDR1 is LNHNV and CDR2 is YYDKDF (reference sequence).

In DNA, the CDR3 is TGTGCCATCAGTGAGCAAGACAGGGGTAGCAATCAGCCCCAGCATTTT. Residues: CAISEQDRGSNQPQHF. The rearrangement joins TRBV10-3 to TRBJ1-5; 8 bases agree with TRBD1. The CDR3 is 16 amino acids. Unmatched junction bases numbered 3, after V lost 2 bases and J lost 0 bases. Germline CDR1 reads ENHRY; CDR2 reads SYGVKD.

The chain carries TRBV5-4 and TRBJ2-2, with D perhaps matching TRBD2 (6 bases). This CDR3 has 14 amino acids. V was trimmed by 0 bases and J by 6 bases, leaving 9 bases between them. Per the germline V gene, CDR1 is SGHNT and CDR2 is YYREEE (reference sequence). The CDR3 is CASSLGRGSGELFF. In DNA form, the CDR3 reads TGTGCCAGCAGCTTGGGTCGGGGGTCCGGGGAGCTGTTTTTT.

The gene calls are TRBV10-3 and TRBJ1-2; D not certain. Trimming left V 4 bases short and J 1 base short, with 13 bases between. Germline V gene lookup returns CDR1 ENHRY and CDR2 SYGVKD. The CDR3 extends over 15 amino acids. CDR3 protein: CAISGLSGINYGYTF. CDR3 nucleotide sequence: TGTGCCATCAGTGGTCTGTCAGGAATTAACTATGGCTACACCTTC.

The chain is built from TRBV6-5 and TRBJ2-7, with TRBD1 as a possible D gene (6 bases). The CDR3 covers 14 residues. Trimming took 6 bases from V and 2 from J, leaving 14 bases between them. CDR1 and CDR2 from the germline V gene are MNHEY and SVGAGI. The CDR3 coding sequence is TGTGCCAGCAGCTCGGGGTGGGACACCTACGAGCAGTACTTC. As protein: CASSSGWDTYEQYF.

The chain has TRBV7-3 and TRBJ2-1, with 7 bases identical to TRBD2. This CDR3 spans 15 amino acids. Trimming cost V 3 bases and J 3 bases; bases outside gene matches: 5. The germline V gene encodes CDR1 SGHTA and CDR2 FQGTGA. CDR3 in DNA: TGTGCCAGCAGCTTCCGGGGGGTCCTCTACAATGAGCAGTTCTTC. Translating it yields CASSFRGVLYNEQFF. The full variable domain, completed using reference TRBV7-3 and TRBJ2-1, is GAGVSQTPSNKVTEKGKYVELRCDPISGHTALYWYRQSLGQGPEFLIYFQGTGAADDSGLPNDRFFAVRPEGSVSTLKIQRTERGDSAVYLCASSFRGVLYNEQFFGPGTRLTVL.

The chain recombines TRBV29-1 with TRBJ2-1, with D perhaps TRBD1 (6 bases). V was trimmed by 7 bases and J by 4 bases, leaving 23 bases between them. This CDR3 comprises 16 residues. Germline CDR1 SQVTM, CDR2 ANQGSEA. The CDR3: CSGEGGVGTEYNEQFF. Here the CDR3 DNA reads TGCAGCGGGGAAGGGGGAGTAGGGACCGAATACAATGAGCAGTTCTTC.

The J gene is TRBJ2-3, the V gene TRBV27; D is perhaps TRBD2 (5 bases). Trimming shortened V by 0 bases and J by 6 bases, and 16 bases separated the two germline ends. The CDR3 has 16 amino acids. Germline values: CDR1 MNHEY, CDR2 SMNVEV (reference sequence). CDR3 nucleotide sequence: TGTGCCAGCAGTTTATCTCGATTTTATGGGGAGGATACGCAGTATTTT. Translation gives CASSLSRFYGEDTQYF.

The chain combines TRBV27 with TRBJ2-2; TRBD1 agrees at 9 bases. Looked up from germline, CDR1 is MNHEY and CDR2 is SMNVEV (reference sequence). The V segment lost 5 bases and the J segment 7 bases; nucleotides outside the gene matches: 5. The CDR3 spans 14 residues. As DNA, the CDR3 is TGTGCCAGCAGTGTGGGACAGGGAGTCGGGGAGCTGTTTTTT. It encodes CASSVGQGVGELFF.

V usage is TRBV5-1 and J usage is TRBJ2-5; tentative D call: TRBD1 (7 bases). Looked up from germline, CDR1 is SGHRS and CDR2 is YFSETQ. Deletions cut 5 bases from V and 5 bases from J, with 22 bases between. This CDR3 is 16 amino acids long. The DNA of the CDR3 is TGCGCCAGCAGTCCCAGACAGGGAGGTCCGTGGGAGACCCAGTACTTC. Protein: CASSPRQGGPWETQYF.

The V and J genes are TRBV7-2 and TRBJ2-4; D is unclear. V dropped 1 base and J dropped 7 bases, with 8 bases sitting between them. The CDR3 spans 13 residues. Germline V gives CDR1 SGHTA, CDR2 FQGNSA. The CDR3: CASSLVVGNIQYF. As DNA, the CDR3 is TGTGCCAGCAGCTTAGTAGTGGGCAACATTCAGTACTTC.

This clone was seen only once. The chain is built from TRBV6-5 and TRBJ2-7; TRBD2 might be the D (5 bases). V shed 8 bases and J shed 0 bases, with 17 bases lying between them. CDR1 is MNHEY, CDR2 SVGAGI, per germline. The CDR3 has 15 residues. This CDR3 is CASLFTSRGSYEQYF. The CDR3 DNA is TGTGCCAGCCTGTTTACTAGTCGGGGCTCCTACGAGCAGTACTTC.

The chain uses TRBV10-2 and TRBJ2-7, with TRBD2 matching over 12 bases. Trimming cost V 2 bases and J 4 bases; bases outside gene matches: 3. CDR1 is WSHSY, CDR2 SAAADI, per germline. CDR3 length: 15 residues. The CDR3 protein is CASSEGTSGQYEQYF. The CDR3 DNA is TGCGCCAGCAGTGAGGGGACTAGCGGGCAATACGAGCAGTACTTC.

The chain links TRBV18 to TRBJ1-2; 8 nucleotides line up with TRBD1. The V segment lost 3 bases and the J segment 3 bases; nucleotides outside the gene matches: 9. The CDR3 runs to 16 residues. The germline V gene has CDR1 KGHSH and CDR2 LQKENI. CDR3 protein: CASSPDSGTGDYGYTF. CDR3 bases: TGTGCCAGCTCACCGGACTCCGGGACAGGAGACTATGGCTACACCTTC.

This clone was found a few times. This chain links TRBV7-2 with TRBJ1-1; D ambiguous. Germline loops: CDR1 SGHTA, CDR2 FQGNSA. The ends were cut back, 4 bases at V and 1 base at J, with 7 bases in the middle. The CDR3 length is 13 residues. CDR3 bases: TGTGCCAGCAGCTCCCAGGAGAACACTGAAGCTTTCTTT. Translating gives CASSSQENTEAFF.

This clone was found once. The V call is TRBV6-5, the J call TRBJ1-2, with D tentatively TRBD1 (5 bases). The CDR3 has 12 amino acids. Germline V CDR1 and CDR2: MNHEY, SVGAGI. V dropped 6 bases and J dropped 8 bases, with 13 bases sitting between them. The CDR3 DNA reads as TGTGCCAGCAGATGGGGGGTATGGGGCTACACCTTC. Translation gives CASRWGVWGYTF.

This chain uses TRBV3-1 (or the pseudogene TRBV3-2) with TRBJ1-6, with 9 bases that match TRBD1. CDR3 length: 15 amino acids. CDR1 is LGHDT, CDR2 YNNKEL, per germline (reference sequence). The junction had 6 bases not matched to a gene; V was cut back by 3 bases and J by 9 bases. This CDR3 reads CASSHEDRGVSPLHF. The DNA of the CDR3 is TGTGCCAGCAGCCATGAGGACAGGGGTGTTTCACCCCTCCACTTT.

This sequence joins TRBV5-1 and TRBJ2-7; no definite D call. V dropped 7 bases and J dropped 3 bases, with 17 bases sitting between them. Germline V gene data show CDR1 as SGHRS and CDR2 as YFSETQ. The CDR3 spans 14 residues. CDR3 nucleotide sequence: TGCGCCAGCGCTCCCGAAACTGTATACTACGAGCAGTACTTC. Amino acids: CASAPETVYYEQYF.